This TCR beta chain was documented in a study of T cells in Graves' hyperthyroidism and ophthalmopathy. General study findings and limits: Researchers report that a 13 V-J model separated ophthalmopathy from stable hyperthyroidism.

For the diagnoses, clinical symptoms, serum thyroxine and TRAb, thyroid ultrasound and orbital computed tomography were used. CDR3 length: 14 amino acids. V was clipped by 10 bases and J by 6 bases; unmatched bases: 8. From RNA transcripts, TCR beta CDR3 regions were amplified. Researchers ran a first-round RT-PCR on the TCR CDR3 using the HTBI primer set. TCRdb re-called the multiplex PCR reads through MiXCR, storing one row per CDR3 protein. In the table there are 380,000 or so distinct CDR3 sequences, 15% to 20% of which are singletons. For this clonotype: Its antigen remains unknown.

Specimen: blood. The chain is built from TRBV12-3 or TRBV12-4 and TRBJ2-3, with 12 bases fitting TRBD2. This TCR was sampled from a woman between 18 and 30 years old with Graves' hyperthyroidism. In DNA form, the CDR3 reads TGTGCCAACAGCCTAGCGGGGGGGAAGGATACGCAGTATTTT. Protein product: CANSLAGGKDTQYF.